One and the same sample provided the 25 T cell receptor beta chains below, sequenced in a study of human T cells and chemical hapten exposure. Time point in this sample: pre-sensitization, week 0. Treatment noted: therapeutic diphenylcyclopropenone sensitization with weekly scalp DPC. TCRdb processed the RACE reads anew with MiXCR; each CDR3 protein has one entry. The sample records more than 70,000 distinct CDR3 sequences, 8.5% being singletons. The material was whole blood, obtained in connection with sensitization to the hapten diphenylcyclopropenone (DPC). The receptors here all came from a man aged 35 to 55 with alopecia areata. Some clones in this sample may be carry-over from other donors' samples.

The genes are TRBV7-9 and TRBJ2-5; TRBD2 aligns across 11 bases. This CDR3 is built from 15 residues. The germline gives CDR1 SEHNR, CDR2 FQNEAQ (reference sequence). Trimming at V came to 3 bases and at J to 5 bases, leaving 5 bases not matched to a gene. The CDR3 region has the DNA TGTGCCAGCAGCTTTACTAGCGGGAGTTCGGAGACCCAGTACTTC. Translating gives CASSFTSGSSETQYF.

In DNA form, the CDR3 reads TGTGCCAGCAGCCTCCCAGCCGGTTTAGCGGGAGGGACCTACAATGAGCAGTTCTTC. Protein sequence: CASSLPAGLAGGTYNEQFF. The V and J genes are TRBV7-9 and TRBJ2-1, with 11 positions matching TRBD2. The V gene's germline CDR1 is SEHNR and CDR2 FQNEAQ (reference sequence). Unmatched junction bases numbered 14, after V lost 5 bases and J lost 2 bases. The CDR3 is 19 amino acids. Based on the CDR3 plus reference TRBV7-9 and TRBJ2-1, the full variable domain is DTGVSQNPRHKITKRGQNVTFRCDPISEHNRLYWYRQTLGQGPEFLTYFQNEAQLEKSRLLSDRFSAERPKGSFSTLEIQRTEQGDSAMYLCASSLPAGLAGGTYNEQFFGPGTRLTVL.

With respect to this clonotype: The DNA is omitted, as the CDR3 cannot be located on it reliably, and the CDR3 follows TCRdb's listing. The chain is built from TRBV6-5 and TRBJ2-3; the DNA was not used to check the table's D call, TRBD2. The CDR3 spans 15 residues, counting both ends. Germline V gene data show CDR1 as MNHEY and CDR2 as SVGAGI. The CDR3 reads CASSSSEANTDTQYF.

At least ten counts were recorded for this clonotype. The rearrangement uses TRBV7-3 and TRBJ1-6; TRBD1 is a possible D gene (6 bases). V was shortened by 2 bases and J by 8 bases, with 10 bases between the two germline ends. CDR1 and CDR2 from the germline V gene are SGHTA and FQGTGA. The CDR3 sequence is 14 residues long. The CDR3 nucleotides read TGTGCCAGCAGCTTACAGGGGAGGGATTCACCCCTCCACTTT. Translated, it gives CASSLQGRDSPLHF.

The chain employs TRBV7-2 and TRBJ1-4; D not resolved. This CDR3 has 13 amino acids. CDR1 is SGHTA, CDR2 FQGNSA, per germline. Trimming took off 8 bases at V and 6 bases at J, with 13 bases between the two ends. The CDR3 reads CASRLGSDEKLFF. CDR3 DNA: TGTGCCAGCCGGCTGGGTTCGGATGAAAAACTGTTTTTT. Filled out from reference TRBV7-2 and TRBJ1-4, the complete variable domain reads GAGVSQSPSNKVTEKGKDVELRCDPISGHTALYWYRQSLGQGLEFLIYFQGNSAPDKSGLPSDRFSAERTGGSVSTLTIQRTQQEDSAVYLCASRLGSDEKLFFGSGTQLSVL.

This clonotype was seen ten or more times. The genes are TRBV12-3 or TRBV12-4 and TRBJ2-3; 9 bases agree with TRBD2. CDR3 length equals 17 residues. V was clipped by 5 bases and J by 13 bases; unmatched bases: 22. CDR3 sequence: CASSPHGVAGVLQREYF. CDR3 DNA sequence: TGTGCCAGCAGTCCCCATGGGGTAGCGGGAGTTCTCCAAAGGGAGTATTTT.

The CDR3 loop reads CASKRDSMNTEAFF. CDR3 in DNA: TGTGCCAGCAAGAGGGACTCCATGAACACTGAAGCTTTCTTT. V is TRBV6-1 and J is TRBJ1-1, with a tentative D call TRBD1 (5 bases). V was pared by 7 bases and J by 0 bases, with 12 bases between. The CDR3 covers 14 residues. CDR1 and CDR2 from the germline V gene are MNHNS and SASEGT.

The table lists this clonotype with many counts. V gene TRBV28 combines with J gene TRBJ2-5; 11 positions agree with TRBD2. Germline assignment: CDR1 MDHEN and CDR2 SYDVKM. The V gene end was trimmed by 8 bases and the J gene end by 2 bases; junction bases not matched to a gene: 7. There are 15 residues in the CDR3. The CDR3 is CASLNSGRAQETQYF. The CDR3, as DNA: TGTGCCAGCCTAAATAGCGGGAGGGCACAAGAGACCCAGTACTTC.

As DNA, the CDR3 is TGCAGCGTTGTTTATTTTGGGGTAGCCAAAAACATTCAGTACTTC. The encoded protein is CSVVYFGVAKNIQYF. The V call is TRBV29-1, the J call TRBJ2-4; D is unresolved. Germline lookup yields CDR1 SQVTM and CDR2 ANQGSEA. The ends were cut back, 4 bases at V and 0 bases at J, with 13 bases in the middle. This CDR3 has 15 amino acids.

The sample holds many counts of this clonotype. The chain uses TRBV15 and TRBJ2-6; no firm D call. CDR1 is LNHNV and CDR2 is YYDKDF in the germline V gene (reference sequence). V lost 3 bases to trimming and J lost 0 bases, with 6 bases between them. This CDR3 has 15 residues. The DNA for the CDR3 is TGTGCCACCAGCAGCAGAATCTCTGGGGCCAACGTCCTGACTTTC. Translated: CATSSRISGANVLTF. The variable domain in full, with the rest retrieved from reference TRBV15 and TRBJ2-6, is DAMVIQNPRYQVTQFGKPVTLSCSQTLNHNVMYWYQQKSSQAPKLLFHYYDKDFNNEADTPDNFQSRRPNTSFCFLDIRSPGLGDTAMYLCATSSRISGANVLTFGAGSRLTVL.

This clonotype was counted ten times or more. The rearrangement joins TRBV27 to TRBJ1-2; D ambiguous. This CDR3 has 14 amino acids. CDR1 is MNHEY, CDR2 SMNVEV, per germline (reference sequence). Between the trimmed V and J ends, which lost 3 bases and 7 bases, there was a span of 15 bases. The CDR3 region is CASSLAGYGPGYTF. DNA of the CDR3: TGTGCCAGCAGTTTGGCGGGGTACGGGCCTGGCTACACCTTC.

This clonotype appeared once. A junction end diverges from the germline sequence, so it may reflect a read error. This sequence joins TRBV5-1 and TRBJ2-3, with D perhaps TRBD2 (6 bases). Germline CDR1 is SGHRS and CDR2 is YFSETQ. The CDR3 extends over 14 amino acids. Here the CDR3 reads CASSPGEVGDTRYF. For the CDR3, the DNA is TGCGCCAGCAGCCCTGGGGAGGTTGGAGATACGCGGTATTTT.

This clonotype was detected many times. The chain couples TRBV7-2 to TRBJ1-5; D gene ambiguous. V lost 1 base to trimming and J lost 6 bases, with 13 bases between them. Looked up from germline, CDR1 is SGHTA and CDR2 is FQGNSA. The CDR3 covers 15 residues. CDR3 nucleotides: TGTGCCAGCAGCTTAGATGCGAGGCTCAGTCAGCCCCAGCATTTT. Its protein is CASSLDARLSQPQHF.

The chain couples TRBV6-6 to TRBJ2-3; no clear D gene. V lost 6 bases and J lost 4, with 11 bases in between. This CDR3 region has 13 residues. Germline V CDR1 and CDR2: MNHNY, SVGAGI (reference sequence). As DNA, the CDR3 is TGTGCCAGCAGCAAGGGTCCCCCAGATACGCAGTATTTT. It yields the protein CASSKGPPDTQYF.

CDR3 bases: TGTGCCAGCAGCTCGCGACTCAATGAGCAGTTCTTC. As protein: CASSSRLNEQFF. The rearrangement links TRBV7-6 to TRBJ2-1; no definite D call. Germline V gives CDR1 SGHVS, CDR2 FNYEAQ. The CDR3 loop spans 12 amino acids. Trimming took 4 bases from V and 6 from J, leaving 7 bases between them.

The chain is built from TRBV25-1 and TRBJ2-3; 8 bases are a match to TRBD1. The CDR3 has 16 residues. The germline V gene encodes CDR1 MGHDK and CDR2 SYGVNS. Losses at the gene ends were 0 bases for V and 5 bases for J; bases not matched to a gene: 7. The chain's CDR3 is CASSEYPRGQGDTQYF. The CDR3 DNA follows: TGTGCCAGCAGTGAATATCCCAGGGGGCAAGGAGATACGCAGTATTTT. The full variable domain, rest sourced from reference TRBV25-1 and TRBJ2-3, is EADIYQTPRYLVIGTGKKITLECSQTMGHDKMYWYQQDPGMELHLIHYSYGVNSTEKGDLSSESTVSRIRTEHFPLTLESARPSHTSQYLCASSEYPRGQGDTQYFGPGTRLTVL.

About this clonotype itself: A read error may produce the germline difference seen at one junction end. This chain connects TRBV10-3 to TRBJ2-1; D is undetermined. Germline-derived CDR1 and CDR2 are ENHRY and SYGVKD. The CDR3 totals 11 residues. The CDR3 sequence: CAISSDNEQFF. The DNA of the CDR3 is TGTGCCATCAGCTCCGACAATGAGCAGTTCTTC.

The chain carries TRBV12-3 or TRBV12-4 and TRBJ2-3; maybe TRBD2 (6 bases). V was shortened by 3 bases and J by 5 bases, with 12 bases between the two germline ends. The CDR3 runs to 14 residues. The CDR3 region has the DNA TGTGCCAGCAGTTTCCCGATAGCGGAAGATACGCAGTATTTT. Translating gives CASSFPIAEDTQYF.

Concerning this clonotype itself: This may arise from a read error, as a much more abundant clone is one base away. J is TRBJ1-5 and V is TRBV24-1; 8 nucleotides agree with TRBD1. Per germline, CDR1 KGHDR and CDR2 SFDVKD. The CDR3 loop spans 16 amino acids. CDR3 region: CDTSALTGEGNQPQHF. The CDR3 DNA reads TGTGACACCAGTGCCCTGACAGGGGAAGGCAATCAGCCCCAGCATTTT.

The table lists this clonotype with many counts. This chain links TRBV29-1 with TRBJ1-2; TRBD1 agrees at 7 bases. The germline gives CDR1 SQVTM, CDR2 ANQGSEA. This CDR3 contains 13 residues. V trimming: 4 bases; J trimming: 8 bases; junction bases outside the gene matches: 10. CDR3 DNA: TGCAGCGTTGTCTTAGGGGGCGTCATCGGCTACACCTTC. Translation gives CSVVLGGVIGYTF.

The sample holds many counts of this clonotype. CDR3 region: CASGSYSYNEQFF. The CDR3 DNA is TGTGCCAGCGGGAGCTACTCCTACAATGAGCAGTTCTTC. The V and J genes are TRBV6-2 or TRBV6-3 and TRBJ2-1; D perhaps matches TRBD2 (5 bases). Trimming shortened V by 8 bases and J by 0 bases, and 8 bases separated the two germline ends. Germline loops: CDR1 MNHEY, CDR2 SVGEGT. The CDR3 covers 13 residues.

This clonotype occurred a few times. The chain uses TRBV6-6 and TRBJ1-4, with D tentatively TRBD1 (6 bases). From germline, CDR1 is MNHNY and CDR2 SVGAGI (reference sequence). With 6 bases removed from V and 7 bases from J, the gap between germline ends came to 18 bases. CDR3 size: 15 residues. The DNA of the CDR3 is TGTGCCAGCAGGGACGGGGGCAGGGAGAGTGAAAAACTGTTTTTT. This sequence encodes CASRDGGRESEKLFF.

This clonotype was observed a few times. The V call is TRBV10-2, the J call TRBJ2-3, with 8 bases matching TRBD2. This CDR3 contains 17 residues. The V gene's germline CDR1 is WSHSY and CDR2 SAAADI. V lost 0 bases and J lost 2; bases outside the gene matches: 7. CDR3 nucleotides: TGCGCCAGCAGTGAGTCGAGGGCTAGCGGGTACACAGATACGCAGTATTTT. It encodes CASSESRASGYTDTQYF.

In this sample, this clonotype turned up many times. The V call is TRBV6-1, the J call TRBJ1-5; no firm D call. This CDR3 comprises 13 residues. The V end was cut by 5 bases, the J end by 3 bases, with 8 bases between. Looked up from germline, CDR1 is MNHNS and CDR2 is SASEGT. The CDR3 nucleotides are TGTGCCAGCAGTACCCACAACAATCAGCCCCAGCATTTT. It codes for CASSTHNNQPQHF.

CDR3 protein: CASSQVTSTDTQYF. The CDR3, as DNA: TGTGCCAGCAGCCAAGTCACCAGCACAGATACGCAGTATTTT. The chain has TRBV3-1 and TRBJ2-3; D is undetermined. Trimming removed 1 base at V and 0 bases at J, with 5 bases between. This CDR3 comprises 14 residues. CDR1 and CDR2 (germline): LGHDT, YNNKEL (reference sequence).